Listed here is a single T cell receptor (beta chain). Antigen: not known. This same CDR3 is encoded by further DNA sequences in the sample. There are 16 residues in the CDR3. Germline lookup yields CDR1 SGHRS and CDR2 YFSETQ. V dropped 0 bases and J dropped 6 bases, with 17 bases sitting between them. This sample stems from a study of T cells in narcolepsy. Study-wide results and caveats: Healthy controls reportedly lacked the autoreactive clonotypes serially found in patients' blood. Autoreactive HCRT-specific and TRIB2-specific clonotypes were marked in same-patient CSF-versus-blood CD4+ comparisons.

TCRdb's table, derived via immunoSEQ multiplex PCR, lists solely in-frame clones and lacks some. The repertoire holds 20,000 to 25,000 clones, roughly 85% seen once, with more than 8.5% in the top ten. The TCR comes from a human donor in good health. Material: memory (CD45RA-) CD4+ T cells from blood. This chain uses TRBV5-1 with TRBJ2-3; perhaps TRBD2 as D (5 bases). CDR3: CASSLAVGPPGDTQYF. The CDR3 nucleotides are TGCGCCAGCAGCTTGGCCGTCGGGCCACCGGGGGATACGCAGTATTTT.